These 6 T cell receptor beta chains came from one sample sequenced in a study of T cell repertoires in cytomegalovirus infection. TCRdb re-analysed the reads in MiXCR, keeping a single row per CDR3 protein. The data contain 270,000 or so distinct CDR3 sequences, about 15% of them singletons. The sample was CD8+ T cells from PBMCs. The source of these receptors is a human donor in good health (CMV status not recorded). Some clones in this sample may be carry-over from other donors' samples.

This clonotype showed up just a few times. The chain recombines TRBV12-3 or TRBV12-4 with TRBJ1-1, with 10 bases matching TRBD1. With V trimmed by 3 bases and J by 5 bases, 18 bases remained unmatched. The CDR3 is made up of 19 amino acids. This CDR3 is CASSLGHRRDRGRRTEAFF. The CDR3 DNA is TGTGCCAGCAGTTTGGGTCATAGGAGGGACAGGGGTCGGAGGACTGAAGCTTTCTTT.

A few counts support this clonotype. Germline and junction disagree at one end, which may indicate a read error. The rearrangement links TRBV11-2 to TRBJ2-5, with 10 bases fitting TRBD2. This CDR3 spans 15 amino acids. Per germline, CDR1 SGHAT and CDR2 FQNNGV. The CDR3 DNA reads TGTGCCAGCAACTTAGCGGGGGGCCGGGGAGAGACCCAGTACTTC. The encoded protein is CASNLAGGRGETQYF.

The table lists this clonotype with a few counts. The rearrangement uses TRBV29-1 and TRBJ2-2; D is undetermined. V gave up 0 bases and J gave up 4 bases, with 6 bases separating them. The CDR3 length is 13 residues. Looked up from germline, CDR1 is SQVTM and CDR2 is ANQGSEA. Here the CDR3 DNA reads TGCAGCGTTGAAGAAATGTCCACCGGGGAGCTGTTTTTT. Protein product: CSVEEMSTGELFF.

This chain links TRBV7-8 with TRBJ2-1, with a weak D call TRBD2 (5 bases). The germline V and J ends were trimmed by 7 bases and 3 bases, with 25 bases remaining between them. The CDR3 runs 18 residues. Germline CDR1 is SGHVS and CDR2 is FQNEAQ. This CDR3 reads CASNLPARTRAHYNEQFF. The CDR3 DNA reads TGTGCCAGCAACCTACCGGCGCGTACTAGGGCCCACTACAATGAGCAGTTCTTC.

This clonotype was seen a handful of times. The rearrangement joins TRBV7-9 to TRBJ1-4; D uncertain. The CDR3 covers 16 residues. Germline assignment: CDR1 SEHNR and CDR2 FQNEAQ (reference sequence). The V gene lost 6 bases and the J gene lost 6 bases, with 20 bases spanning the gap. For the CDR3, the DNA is TGTGCCAGCAGAAATACGGCGTACCAAGTGGATGAAAAACTGTTTTTT. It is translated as CASRNTAYQVDEKLFF. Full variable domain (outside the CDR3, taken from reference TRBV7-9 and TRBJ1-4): DTGVSQNPRHKITKRGQNVTFRCDPISEHNRLYWYRQTLGQGPEFLTYFQNEAQLEKSRLLSDRFSAERPKGSFSTLEIQRTEQGDSAMYLCASRNTAYQVDEKLFFGSGTQLSVL.

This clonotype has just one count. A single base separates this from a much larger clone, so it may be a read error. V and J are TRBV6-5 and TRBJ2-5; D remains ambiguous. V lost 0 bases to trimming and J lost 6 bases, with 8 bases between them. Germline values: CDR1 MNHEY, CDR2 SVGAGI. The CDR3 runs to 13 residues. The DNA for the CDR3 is TGTGCCAGCAGTTACTCGTGGGGAAAGACCCAGTACTTC. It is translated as CASSYSWGKTQYF.